These 29 T cell receptor beta chains originate from one sample sequenced in a study of blood T cell repertoires in COVID-19. Sequencing used immunoSEQ multiplex PCR; TCRdb keeps in-frame clones, though not all of them. The table has about 40,000 clones, approximately 88% seen once. Source material: peripheral blood. These receptors all stem from a woman between 70 and 85 years old with acute or convalescent COVID-19.

This clone showed up just once. CDR3: CASSYVQIATGELFF. In DNA, the CDR3 is TGTGCCAGCAGTTATGTGCAGATAGCGACCGGGGAGCTGTTTTTT. This chain links TRBV6-2 or TRBV6-3 with TRBJ2-2; possible D gene TRBD2, 5 bases. Germline CDR1 and CDR2: MNHEY and SVGEGT. The ends were cut back, 3 bases at V and 5 bases at J, with 13 bases in the middle. This CDR3 comprises 15 residues.

This chain uses TRBV12-3 or TRBV12-4 with TRBJ1-1; D might be TRBD1 (6 bases). Trimming took off 8 bases at V and 3 bases at J, with 13 bases between the two ends. The CDR3 length is 13 residues. As DNA, the CDR3 is TGTGCCAGCCGGTGGGGGGGCTACACTGAAGCTTTCTTT. This translates into CASRWGGYTEAFF.

The chain has TRBV24-1 and TRBJ2-2; 9 bases align to TRBD2. Per germline, CDR1 KGHDR and CDR2 SFDVKD. CDR3 length equals 16 residues. The junction had 6 bases not matched to a gene; V was cut back by 8 bases and J by 0 bases. CDR3 in DNA: TGTGCCACCACCCCAGCGGGAGGCTCGAACACCGGGGAGCTGTTTTTT. It yields the protein CATTPAGGSNTGELFF.

CDR3: CASSLVATGGSEAFF. The CDR3 region has the DNA TGTGCCAGCAGCTTAGTTGCGACAGGGGGCTCTGAAGCTTTCTTT. The chain uses TRBV11-2 and TRBJ1-1; TRBD1 matches 10 bases. After removal of 1 base from V and 6 bases from J, the junction contained 5 bases not matched to a gene. Germline V gene lookup returns CDR1 SGHAT and CDR2 FQNNGV. This CDR3 is 15 amino acids long.

The chain joins TRBV10-3 to TRBJ1-6; no clear D gene. The CDR3 spans 13 residues. The V gene lost 6 bases and the J gene lost 6 bases, with 9 bases spanning the gap. Germline lookup yields CDR1 ENHRY and CDR2 SYGVKD. As DNA, the CDR3 is TGTGCCATCAGGGGAGAGATTAATTCACCCCTCCACTTT. Residues: CAIRGEINSPLHF.

This clone was counted once. The rearrangement uses TRBV14 and TRBJ1-2; TRBD1 might be the D (5 bases). CDR3 length: 15 residues. Germline CDR1 reads SGHDN; CDR2 reads FVKESK. Trimming cost V 0 bases and J 4 bases, with 12 bases left between them. The CDR3 region has the DNA TGTGCCAGCAGCCAAGATCTTGTGACAGCCTATGGCTACACCTTC. Protein: CASSQDLVTAYGYTF.

The J gene is TRBJ2-4, the V gene TRBV19, with 7 bases that match TRBD1. The CDR3 runs 16 residues. Germline-derived CDR1 and CDR2 are LNHDA and SQIVND (reference sequence). The junction had 7 bases not matched to a gene; V was cut back by 4 bases and J by 1 base. This CDR3 is CASSTTGAYAKNIQYF. Written as DNA, the CDR3 is TGTGCCAGTAGTACCACAGGGGCATACGCCAAAAACATTCAGTACTTC.

The V gene is TRBV3-1 (or the pseudogene TRBV3-2), the J gene TRBJ2-1; 16 positions agree with TRBD2. Looked up from germline, CDR1 is LGHDT and CDR2 is YNNKEL (reference sequence). The CDR3 totals 16 residues. V dropped 4 bases and J dropped 6; count of bases not matched to a gene: 3. CDR3 sequence: CASSPGLAGGLNEQFF. CDR3 nucleotides: TGTGCCAGCAGCCCGGGACTAGCGGGGGGGCTCAATGAGCAGTTCTTC.

This clone was counted between two and nine times. The gene calls are TRBV6-5 and TRBJ1-5; D call uncertain. The CDR3 runs 12 residues. V lost 6 bases, J lost 6 bases, and 9 bases lay in between. Germline CDR1 is MNHEY and CDR2 is SVGAGI. The CDR3 region is CASRITSQPQHF. CDR3 in DNA: TGTGCCAGCAGAATAACAAGTCAGCCCCAGCATTTT.

The sample holds one count of this clone. The gene calls are TRBV27 and TRBJ1-5; D not resolved. Germline V gene data show CDR1 as MNHEY and CDR2 as SMNVEV (reference sequence). Trimming left V 6 bases short and J 5 bases short, with 8 bases between. The CDR3 sequence is 12 residues long. Here the CDR3 reads CASSRYDQPQHF. In DNA, the CDR3 is TGTGCCAGCAGCCGTTATGATCAGCCCCAGCATTTT.

The J gene is TRBJ1-4, the V gene TRBV7-9, with 10 positions matching TRBD1. Germline V gene sequence: CDR1 SEHNR, CDR2 FQNEAQ (reference sequence). The CDR3 covers 15 residues. V gave up 5 bases and J gave up 7 bases; unmatched junction bases: 7. CDR3 sequence: CASSTRQGASEKLFF. For the CDR3, the DNA is TGTGCCAGCAGCACTCGACAGGGGGCAAGTGAAAAACTGTTTTTT.

J is TRBJ1-6 and V is TRBV9, with 7 bases fitting TRBD1. The junction had 7 bases not matched to a gene; V was cut back by 1 base and J by 9 bases. CDR1 is SGDLS and CDR2 is YYNGEE in the germline V gene. The CDR3 runs to 15 residues. The CDR3 DNA sequence: TGTGCCAGCAGCGTATCTGGACAGGACCTTTCACCCCTCCACTTT. It yields the protein CASSVSGQDLSPLHF.

The J gene is TRBJ1-3, the V gene TRBV18; tentative D call: TRBD1 (6 bases). The V and J ends lost 3 bases and 3 bases respectively, with 15 bases between them. The CDR3 totals 16 residues. From germline, CDR1 is KGHSH and CDR2 LQKENI. The CDR3 here is CASSPRTGSDGNTIYF. As DNA, the CDR3 is TGTGCCAGCTCACCCCGCACAGGGTCCGATGGAAACACCATATATTTT.

V is TRBV6-5 and J is TRBJ2-7; the match to TRBD2 covers 8 bases. This CDR3 region has 15 residues. J lost 5 bases, V lost 0 bases, and 6 bases had no gene match. Looked up from germline, CDR1 is MNHEY and CDR2 is SVGAGI. The CDR3 DNA reads as TGTGCCAGCAGTTACTCCCCGCGGGGGGCCAACGAGCAGTACGTC. This codes for CASSYSPRGANEQYV.

This chain uses TRBV3-1 (or the pseudogene TRBV3-2) with TRBJ1-1; D possibly corresponds to TRBD1 (5 bases). CDR1 and CDR2 (germline): LGHDT, YNNKEL (reference sequence). Between the trimmed V and J ends, which lost 3 bases and 3 bases, there was a span of 11 bases. The CDR3 loop spans 14 amino acids. The CDR3 loop is CASSQMTEYTEAFF. CDR3 coding DNA: TGTGCCAGCAGCCAGATGACAGAATACACTGAAGCTTTCTTT.

This clone appeared once. The CDR3 nucleotides are TGTGCCAGCAGCCCGACCGGGACTGGGGCCAACGTCCTGACTTTC. It encodes CASSPTGTGANVLTF. This chain joins TRBV7-2 and TRBJ2-6; D possibly corresponds to TRBD2 (5 bases). The CDR3 sequence is 15 residues long. V dropped 5 bases and J dropped 2 bases, with 10 bases sitting between them. Germline CDR1 SGHTA, CDR2 FQGNSA.

The chain joins TRBV19 to TRBJ1-1; D is possibly TRBD1 (5 bases). The CDR3 is 16 residues long. V lost 3 bases to trimming and J lost 0 bases, with 14 bases between them. Germline CDR1 is LNHDA and CDR2 is SQIVND (reference sequence). The CDR3 region has the DNA TGTGCCAGTAGTATGCCTCCGCCGACAGTGAACACTGAAGCTTTCTTT. It specifies CASSMPPPTVNTEAFF. The entire variable domain, with the rest obtained from reference TRBV19 and TRBJ1-1, is as follows: DGGITQSPKYLFRKEGQNVTLSCEQNLNHDAMYWYRQDPGQGLRLIYYSQIVNDFQKGDIAEGYSVSREKKESFPLTVTSAQKNPTAFYLCASSMPPPTVNTEAFFGQGTRLTVV.

The chain is built from TRBV6-6 and TRBJ1-6, with TRBD1 as a possible D gene (5 bases). The germline V and J ends were trimmed by 1 base and 7 bases, with 8 bases remaining between them. The CDR3 consists of 14 residues. CDR1 is MNHNY and CDR2 is SVGAGI in the germline V gene (reference sequence). The CDR3 bases are TGTGCCAGCAGTTACTTGCAGGGAAATTCACCCCTCCACTTT. It encodes CASSYLQGNSPLHF.

This chain joins TRBV18 and TRBJ2-3; tentative D call: TRBD1 (6 bases). Trimming took 5 bases from V and 3 from J, leaving 12 bases between them. The CDR3 is 14 amino acids. Germline V gene data show CDR1 as KGHSH and CDR2 as LQKENI. CDR3 sequence reads: CASSGGLVTDTQYF. DNA of the CDR3: TGTGCCAGCTCAGGGGGCTTAGTGACAGATACGCAGTATTTT.

V usage is TRBV6-2 or TRBV6-3 and J usage is TRBJ1-5, with 9 bases fitting TRBD1. V was clipped by 2 bases and J by 7 bases; unmatched bases: 3. The CDR3 has 14 amino acids. CDR1 and CDR2 from the germline V gene are MNHEY and SVGEGT. The CDR3 DNA sequence: TGTGCCAGCAGTTACACAGGGGGCGCCCAGCCCCAGCATTTT. As protein: CASSYTGGAQPQHF.

The rearrangement uses TRBV7-3 and TRBJ1-1, with 8 bases lining up with TRBD1. V shed 1 base, J shed 4 bases, and the junction held 5 bases outside the gene matches. The CDR3 contains 15 residues. The germline V gene has CDR1 SGHTA and CDR2 FQGTGA. This CDR3 is CASSLMAGGGTEAFF. DNA for the CDR3: TGTGCCAGCAGCTTAATGGCAGGGGGCGGCACTGAAGCTTTCTTT.

This chain links TRBV7-9 with TRBJ2-3, with 8 positions matching TRBD2. V shed 0 bases, J shed 4 bases, and the junction held 3 bases outside the gene matches. The CDR3 runs 15 residues. Germline values: CDR1 SEHNR, CDR2 FQNEAQ (reference sequence). The CDR3 DNA is TGTGCCAGCAGCTTAGCTCAGCGGGAGTCAGATACGCAGTATTTT. It translates to CASSLAQRESDTQYF.

The chain employs TRBV28 and TRBJ1-1, with D possibly matching TRBD1 (5 bases). This CDR3 has 13 amino acids. CDR1 is MDHEN, CDR2 SYDVKM, per germline. Trimming stripped 6 bases from V and 7 bases from J, with 15 bases between. The CDR3 sequence is CASRVGGTVEAFF. The CDR3 bases are TGTGCCAGCAGAGTGGGGGGGACCGTTGAAGCTTTCTTT.

The chain couples TRBV4-3 to TRBJ2-1; 11 bases line up with TRBD2. Germline V gene data show CDR1 as LGHNA and CDR2 as YSLEER. The CDR3 has 17 amino acids. After removal of 0 bases from V and 4 bases from J, the junction contained 5 bases not matched to a gene. This CDR3 reads CASSQDFWTSGYNEQFF. The CDR3 DNA reads as TGCGCCAGCAGCCAAGATTTCTGGACTAGCGGGTACAATGAGCAGTTCTTC.

This rearrangement joins TRBV19 to TRBJ2-1; TRBD2 aligns across 7 bases. With V trimmed by 7 bases and J by 14 bases, 11 bases remained unmatched. CDR3 length: 12 residues. Germline-derived CDR1 and CDR2 are LNHDA and SQIVND (reference sequence). CDR3 region: CASKGRLAQEFF. In DNA, the CDR3 is TGTGCCAGTAAGGGGAGACTAGCACAGGAGTTCTTC.

In its sample, this clone was seen once. The chain couples TRBV30 to TRBJ1-2; perhaps TRBD1 as D (5 bases). Deletions cut 5 bases from V and 0 bases from J, with 10 bases between. The CDR3 consists of 13 residues. Germline V lookup: CDR1 GTSNPN, CDR2 SVGIG (reference sequence). The CDR3 DNA reads TGTGCCTGGGGACACGAAACTAACTATGGCTACACCTTC. Its translation is CAWGHETNYGYTF.

This rearrangement joins TRBV12-3 or TRBV12-4 to TRBJ2-5; D is undetermined. Trimming left V 6 bases short and J 6 bases short, with 11 bases between. The CDR3 runs to 12 residues. CDR3 protein: CASRRGTQTQYF. The CDR3 bases are TGTGCCAGCAGACGAGGCACACAGACCCAGTACTTC.

This sequence joins TRBV27 and TRBJ1-2; the D gene is possibly TRBD1 (6 bases). The germline V gene has CDR1 MNHEY and CDR2 SMNVEV (reference sequence). The CDR3 contains 15 residues. Trimming shortened V by 3 bases and J by 5 bases, and 16 bases separated the two germline ends. CDR3 region: CASSLGPGTSYGYTF. CDR3 nucleotides: TGTGCCAGCAGTTTGGGGCCAGGGACAAGTTATGGCTACACCTTC.

With regard to this clone: This specimen includes other DNA sequences encoding the same CDR3. V and J are TRBV7-2 and TRBJ2-1; TRBD2 matches at 15 bases. From germline, CDR1 is SGHTA and CDR2 FQGNSA. With V trimmed by 5 bases and J by 6 bases, 5 bases remained unmatched. CDR3 size: 16 residues. The CDR3 here is CASSNGLAGGLNEQFF. The CDR3 DNA follows: TGTGCCAGCAGCAACGGACTAGCGGGAGGGCTCAATGAGCAGTTCTTC.